Listed below are T cell receptor beta chains from one sample, sequenced in a study of regulatory dendritic cells for organ transplantation. Profiled with immunoSEQ multiplex PCR; TCRdb holds only in-frame clones, not every one. This table holds roughly 23,000 clones, 85% found once. Their antigens remain unidentified. The sequenced material came from naive CD4+ T cells from blood cultured with dendritic cells. The receptor set was obtained from a human donor in good health. CDR3s include the opening cysteine and the closing phenylalanine or tryptophan. A D gene is named only where the DNA matches it firmly. Not every row has a clone size; where given, it reads once, few, many or a size class.

size	V	J	D	DNA	CDR3
.	TRBV27	TRBJ1-5	TRBD1	TGTGCCAGCAGTTTTCAGACCCTGGACAGGCCGAATCAGCCCCAGCATTTT	CASSFQTLDRPNQPQHF
.	TRBV2	TRBJ1-4	TRBD1	TGTGCCAGCAGGTGGCAGGGGGCATCTAATGAAAAACTGTTTTTT	CASRWQGASNEKLFF
.	TRBV19	TRBJ2-3	.	TGTGCCAGTAGATTTCGGCTAGAAGCAGATACGCAGTATTTT	CASRFRLEADTQYF
.	TRBV2	TRBJ2-4	.	TGTGCCAGCAGTTCGGGGGATAAAGGCATTCAGTACTTC	CASSSGDKGIQYF
.	TRBV10-3	TRBJ2-5	.	TGTGCCATCAGTGAGTCCAACGGGGAGACCCAGTACTTC	CAISESNGETQYF
few	TRBV6-1	TRBJ1-2	TRBD1	TGTGCCAGCAGTGCCGAGACAGGGGGCTCGAGTGGCTACACCTTC	CASSAETGGSSGYTF
.	TRBV7-9	TRBJ2-7	TRBD1	TGTGCCAGCAGTCTGACGAGACAGGGACCCTACGAGCAGTACTTC	CASSLTRQGPYEQYF
.	TRBV10-3	TRBJ2-7	TRBD1	TGTGCCACAGGGACAGGGGACGAGCAGTACTTC	CATGTGDEQYF
.	TRBV27	TRBJ2-4	.	TGTGCCAGCAGCCTCGTCGGAGGGGCGGCCAAAAACATTCAGTACTTC	CASSLVGGAAKNIQYF
.	TRBV11-2	TRBJ1-2	TRBD1	TGTGCCAGCAGCTCATACAGGGGGCCTAACTATGGCTACACCTTC	CASSSYRGPNYGYTF
.	TRBV4-1	TRBJ1-2	.	TGCGCCAGCAGCCAAGATCTAGTACAGGATAGCTACACCTTC	CASSQDLVQDSYTF
.	TRBV2	TRBJ1-4	.	TGTGCCAGCAGGCGACAGGTCCATAATGAAAAACTGTTTTTT	CASRRQVHNEKLFF
.	TRBV28	TRBJ1-2	.	TGTGCCAGCAGTTTATTGGCAGGGGCTGGCTACACCTTC	CASSLLAGAGYTF
.	TRBV4-2	TRBJ1-1	.	TGTGCCAGCAGCCAGATACCGGGACCTTACACTGAAGCTTTCTTT	CASSQIPGPYTEAFF
.	TRBV6-5	TRBJ2-7	.	TGTGCCAGCAGTTACTCCGCTTACGAGCAGTACTTC	CASSYSAYEQYF
once	TRBV11-3	TRBJ2-7	TRBD1	TGTGCCAGCAGCTTAGGGGGACAGGGTATCTACGAGCAGTACTTC	CASSLGGQGIYEQYF
few	TRBV4-2	TRBJ2-5	TRBD2	TGTGCCAGCAGCCAAGATGGTATAGCGGGAGAGACCCAGTACTTC	CASSQDGIAGETQYF
.	TRBV7-2	TRBJ1-2	TRBD1	TGTGCCAGCAGCTGGGCCCTTAACAGGGGATATGGCTACACCTTC	CASSWALNRGYGYTF
.	TRBV25-1	TRBJ1-3	.	TGTGCCAGCAGTGGGCCCCTCTCTGGAAACACCATATATTTT	CASSGPLSGNTIYF
once	TRBV11-2	TRBJ2-3	.	TGTGCCAGCAGCATCACAGATACGCAGTATTTT	CASSITDTQYF
once	TRBV7-8	TRBJ2-5	.	TGTGCCAGCAGCTTAGGACTTCTTGAGTCGGAGACCCAGTACTTC	CASSLGLLESETQYF
.	TRBV2	TRBJ2-7	.	TGTGCCAGCAGTGCGGAATCTGGGCAGACCTACGAGCAGTACTTC	CASSAESGQTYEQYF
.	TRBV10-1	TRBJ1-3	.	TGCGCCAGCAGTGTTGGGGTTAATGCTGGAAACACCATATATTTT	CASSVGVNAGNTIYF
.	TRBV4-3	TRBJ2-4	.	TGCGCCAGCAGCCAATATACCGGACCGCTATACTTC	CASSQYTGPLYF
.	TRBV7-9	TRBJ2-5	.	TGTGCCAGCAGCTTAGATCGGGGGGAGACCCAGTACTTC	CASSLDRGETQYF
.	TRBV2	TRBJ1-5	.	TGTGCCAGCAGTGACCAGGGGACGCGCGTGGGCAATCAGCCCCAGCATTTT	CASSDQGTRVGNQPQHF
once	TRBV19	TRBJ2-5	TRBD2	TGTGCCAGTAGTTTAGGGCTAGCGGGTTTTAGTGAGACCCAGTACTTC	CASSLGLAGFSETQYF
.	TRBV7-2	TRBJ2-3	TRBD2	TGTGCCAGCAGATTAGGCGGGAGGTCAAATAGAGATACGCAGTATTTT	CASRLGGRSNRDTQYF
.	TRBV5-1	TRBJ1-1	.	TGCGCCAGCAGCTGGAGGCGGTCTCCGAACACTGAAGCTTTCTTT	CASSWRRSPNTEAFF
.	TRBV30	TRBJ2-7	.	TGTGCCTGGAGGATCTTCGTAACAGGGAGGTACGAGCAGTACTTC	CAWRIFVTGRYEQYF
.	TRBV12-5	TRBJ2-7	.	TGTGCTAGTGGTTTGGTACGTGGGGTTTATTGGGACGAGCAGTACTTC	CASGLVRGVYWDEQYF
.	TRBV2	TRBJ1-2	.	TGTGCCAGCAGATGGGGATGGCAGGTCTATGGCTACACCTTC	CASRWGWQVYGYTF
.	TRBV15	TRBJ2-2	.	TGTGCCACCAGCAGGAACACCGGGGAGCTGTTTTTT	CATSRNTGELFF
.	TRBV9	TRBJ2-7	.	TGTGCCAGCAGCGTAGCAGACGGGTACGAGCAGTACTTC	CASSVADGYEQYF
.	TRBV4-1	TRBJ2-5	TRBD2	TGCGCCAGCAGCCTCGGACTAGCGGAGACCCAGTACTTC	CASSLGLAETQYF
.	TRBV28	TRBJ2-7	.	TGTGCCAGCAGTCTTCCCGGTTACGAGCAGTACTTC	CASSLPGYEQYF
.	TRBV4-2	TRBJ1-5	.	TGTGCCAGCAGCCAGGCTGCAGGGACCGATAGCAATCAGCCCCAGCATTTT	CASSQAAGTDSNQPQHF
.	TRBV7-9	TRBJ2-2	TRBD2	TGTGCCAGCACCCTAGCTGCGGGAGACGGGGAGCTGTTTTTT	CASTLAAGDGELFF
.	TRBV9	TRBJ2-2	TRBD2	TGTGCCAGCAGCGTAGTTAGCGGGGGGGCCTACACCGGGGAGCTGTTTTTT	CASSVVSGGAYTGELFF
.	TRBV28	TRBJ1-1	TRBD1	TGTGCCAGCAGGAGACAGGGGAAGAACACTGAAGCTTTCTTT	CASRRQGKNTEAFF
.	TRBV28	TRBJ2-7	.	TGTGCCAGCAGCTTTCAAATTACCTCCCCATCCGAGCAGTACTTC	CASSFQITSPSEQYF
.	TRBV12-5	TRBJ2-3	TRBD2	TGTGCTAGTGGTTTGGGGACTAGCGGCGCCCACACAGATACGCAGTATTTT	CASGLGTSGAHTDTQYF